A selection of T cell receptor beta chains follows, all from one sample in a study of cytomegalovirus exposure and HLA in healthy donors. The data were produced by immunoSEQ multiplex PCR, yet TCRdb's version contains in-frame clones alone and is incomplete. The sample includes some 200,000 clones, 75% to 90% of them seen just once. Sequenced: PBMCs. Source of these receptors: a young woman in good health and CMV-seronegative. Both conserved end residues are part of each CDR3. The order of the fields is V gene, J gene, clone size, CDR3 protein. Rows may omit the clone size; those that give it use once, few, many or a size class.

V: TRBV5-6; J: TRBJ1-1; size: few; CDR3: CASSLRRGNTEAFF
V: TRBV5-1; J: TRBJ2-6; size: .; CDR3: CASSVKQGTGANVLTF
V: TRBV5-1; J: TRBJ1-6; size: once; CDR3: CASSSRQGSSYNSPLHF
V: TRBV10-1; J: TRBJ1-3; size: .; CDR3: CASSGGSGNTIYF
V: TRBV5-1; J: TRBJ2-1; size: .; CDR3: CASSLMAGAYNEQFF
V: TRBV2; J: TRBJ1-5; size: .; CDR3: CASSKRTGNNQPQHF
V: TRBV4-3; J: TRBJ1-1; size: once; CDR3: CASSQDPGDYTEAFF
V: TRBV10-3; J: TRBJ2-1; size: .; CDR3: CAIGGGGLNEQFF
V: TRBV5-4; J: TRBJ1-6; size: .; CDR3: CASSLGVGPSPLHF
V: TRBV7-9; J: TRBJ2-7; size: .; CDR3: CSSSVPTGRPVSEQYF
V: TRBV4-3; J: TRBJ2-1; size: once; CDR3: CASSQGSSGDYNEQFF
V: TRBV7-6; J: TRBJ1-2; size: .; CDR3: CASSPDLVLGPYGYTF
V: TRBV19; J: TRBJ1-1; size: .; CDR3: CASSGTGRTEAFF
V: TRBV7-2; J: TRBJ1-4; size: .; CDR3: CASSPLGGAGEKLFF
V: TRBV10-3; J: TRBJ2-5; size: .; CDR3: CAISDPGTEHQETQYF
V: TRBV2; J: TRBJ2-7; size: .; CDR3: CASSEEPAAGRQYF
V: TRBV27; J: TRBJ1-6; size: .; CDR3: CASRTLGGFSPLHF
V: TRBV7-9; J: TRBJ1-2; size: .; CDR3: CATLGGRGDDYGYTF
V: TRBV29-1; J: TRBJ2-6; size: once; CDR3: CSVSGYGANVLTF
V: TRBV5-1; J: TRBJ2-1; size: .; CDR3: CASRQREVGEQFF
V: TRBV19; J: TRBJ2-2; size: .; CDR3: CASSIVPGAGELFF
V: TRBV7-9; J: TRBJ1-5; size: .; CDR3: CASSLVDQPQHF
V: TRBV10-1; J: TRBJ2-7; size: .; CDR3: CASQLGSLYEQYF
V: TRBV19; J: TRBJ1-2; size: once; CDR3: CASIRTGGDGYTF
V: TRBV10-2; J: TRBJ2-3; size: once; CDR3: CASSPAGDPTDTQYF
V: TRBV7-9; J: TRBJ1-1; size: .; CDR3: CATTGQKAFF
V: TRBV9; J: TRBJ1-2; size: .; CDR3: CASSPPSTGANYGYTF
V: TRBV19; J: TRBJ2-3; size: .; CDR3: CASSQGSAGRDTQYF
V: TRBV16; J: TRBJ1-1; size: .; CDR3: CASSQSGGTEAFF
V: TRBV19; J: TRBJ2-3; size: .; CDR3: CASSIGQLRTDTQYF
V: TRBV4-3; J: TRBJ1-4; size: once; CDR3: CASSQESSREKLFF
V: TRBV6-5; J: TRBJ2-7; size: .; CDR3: CASSRGQVSYEQYF
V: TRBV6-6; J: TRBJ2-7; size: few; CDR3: CASSYGLAGASYEQYF
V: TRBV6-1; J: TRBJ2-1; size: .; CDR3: CASSGSASGPTYGEQFF
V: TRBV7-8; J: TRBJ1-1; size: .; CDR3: CASSLATGNTEAFF